This T cell receptor beta chain originates from a study of shared clonotypes between healthy human individuals (dated by TCRdb to the early 2020s). For context, the study as a whole: Two women and three men aged 18 to 49 years were included in the cohort. To increase sequencing depth and limit assay-specific biases, TCR repertoire library preparation and sequencing were carried out by different laboratories using diverse techniques. Leukapheresis yielded between about 0.85 and 10 billion PBMCs per donor. To estimate repertoire size and how much clonotypes are shared between individuals, the study performed deep sequencing of blood TCR repertoires from about 5 healthy adults. For each donor, three plates each were used for CD4 naive and CD4 memory, two plates were used for CD8 naive, and one plate was used for CD8 memory.

Study-wide findings and limitations: Naive subsets generally had larger estimated clonotype richness than memory subsets did. Because the study included a small number of donors, the genetic and exposure-history diversity represented was limited. Pairwise subsampling led to the expectation that sequencing depth would affect the degree of clonotype sharing among donors. Clonotypes shared by all four sorted-subset donors showed higher generation probabilities than non-shared clonotypes. Even with the large sequencing depth, rarefaction of the sorted-subset datasets indicated that sequencing was incomplete. Sharing across a handful of donors was observed for roughly 5.4% of naive CD4, less than 4% of naive CD8, 2.3% of memory CD4, and over 0.3% of memory CD8 clonotypes. Only blood was sampled, and tissue TCR repertoires likely differ from those in blood.

This clone was counted once. Which antigen it targets is not known. Base qualities are missing; no much larger clone stands one base away. V is shortened by 3 bases, J by 3 bases, and the region joining them spans 7 bases. The cysteine opens and the phenylalanine closes a CDR3 of 13 amino acids. Only CDR3 DNA is held: 39 bases, read in frame from base 1. According to the germline V gene (reference sequence), CDR1 reads LNHDA and CDR2 reads SQIVND. CD8 naive samples were obtained by positive selection for CCR7 among CD45RO-negative cells, yielding a CD45RA+CCR7+ population from which TemRA cells were excluded. Healthy HIV-negative adults with no recently reported acute infections or vaccinations were included as donors. Every donor was a Caucasian adult living in Nashville, Tennessee, USA. After blood collection by leukapheresis, PBMCs were isolated using Ficoll-Histopaque density gradient centrifugation and then cryopreserved in the vapor phase of liquid nitrogen. Analytical flow cytometry was used to check the purity and quantity of each magnetically sorted T cell population. Genomic DNA was isolated from each sorted fraction and quantified by UV absorbance on a Nanodrop 2000c.

Using the deep immunoSEQ assay, TCR CDR3 regions were amplified from genomic DNA by multiplex PCR. Genomic DNA extracted from each cell subset was distributed evenly over all wells of several immunoSEQ 96-well plates, and each plate served as one replicate. For sorted subsets, around 200 ng genomic DNA, equal to 25,000 to 35,000 T cell genomes, was loaded into each replicate PCR. The purified libraries were quantified using a Qubit 3.0 fluorometer, sized with a Bioanalyzer 2100, and then quantified again using the KAPA Library Quantification kit. A separate single-read 150-cycle Illumina NextSeq 550 flow cell was used to sequence each immunoSEQ 96-well plate. The original methods were these. Because the immunoSEQ output included only junctional sequences and no quality scores, the filtering could not be the same as the filtering used for full-length reads. Sequences were annotated with PyIR, a Python wrapper for IgBLAST v1.9, and V/J genes and CDR3 were assigned using IMGT germline references. Reads with weak V/J assignments (E-value above 1e-6), missing CDR3, stop codons, out-of-frame junctions, or ambiguous translated residues were removed. V3J clonotypes were defined as sequences sharing the same inferred V gene, J gene, and CDR3 amino acid sequence. Percentage overlap between repertoires was calculated by dividing the number of shared unique clonotypes by the size of the smaller repertoire. Repertoire richness was assessed with RTK rarefaction, the Chao1 estimator, and Recon v2.1 estimates of unobserved clonotypes. For all TCRbeta clonotypes obtained by the gDNA method from several donors, generation probabilities were computed with OLGA. TCRdb limited this immuneACCESS table to in-frame rearrangements with V and J called. A share of clones is missing; checked studies link under half to unresolved V genes, and the rest is unexplained. V and J calls and clone size are copied from that table; D and trimming were computed from the DNA. Recorded for this sample are some 2.1 million clones; 90% to 95% of them occurred a single time. 1.5% to 2% of the sample goes to the ten largest clones.

The sample taken for sequencing was naive CD8+ T cells from PBMCs. The cell subset or site label, as the study defines it: CD45RA+CCR7+. The chain employs TRBV19 and TRBJ2-3, with TRBD2 tentatively as D gene (6 bases match). This clonotype was sampled from a man younger than 35 in good health. Some clones in this sample may be carry-over from other donors' samples. CDR3 reads: CASSIRETDTQYF. The DNA sequence reads TGTGCCAGTAGTATCCGGGAGACAGATACGCAGTATTTT.